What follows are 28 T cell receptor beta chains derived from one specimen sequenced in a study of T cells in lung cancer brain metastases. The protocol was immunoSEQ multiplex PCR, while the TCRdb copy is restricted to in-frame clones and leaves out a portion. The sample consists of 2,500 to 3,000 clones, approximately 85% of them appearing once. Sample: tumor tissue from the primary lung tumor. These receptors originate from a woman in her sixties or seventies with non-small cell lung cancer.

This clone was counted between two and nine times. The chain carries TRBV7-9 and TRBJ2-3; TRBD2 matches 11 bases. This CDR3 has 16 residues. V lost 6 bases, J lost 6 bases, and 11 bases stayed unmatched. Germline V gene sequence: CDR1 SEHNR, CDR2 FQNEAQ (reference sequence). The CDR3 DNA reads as TGTGCCAGCAGGGACACTAGCGGGGGCCCGTCGGATACGCAGTATTTT. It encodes CASRDTSGGPSDTQYF. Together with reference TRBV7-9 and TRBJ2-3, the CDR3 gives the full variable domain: DTGVSQNPRHKITKRGQNVTFRCDPISEHNRLYWYRQTLGQGPEFLTYFQNEAQLEKSRLLSDRFSAERPKGSFSTLEIQRTEQGDSAMYLCASRDTSGGPSDTQYFGPGTRLTVL.

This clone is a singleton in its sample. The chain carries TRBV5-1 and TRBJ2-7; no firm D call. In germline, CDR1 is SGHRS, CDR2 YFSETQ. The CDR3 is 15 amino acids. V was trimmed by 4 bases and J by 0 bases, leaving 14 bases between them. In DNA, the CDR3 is TGCGCCAGCAGCAAGACACCATCTGGCTCCTACGAGCAGTACTTC. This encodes CASSKTPSGSYEQYF.

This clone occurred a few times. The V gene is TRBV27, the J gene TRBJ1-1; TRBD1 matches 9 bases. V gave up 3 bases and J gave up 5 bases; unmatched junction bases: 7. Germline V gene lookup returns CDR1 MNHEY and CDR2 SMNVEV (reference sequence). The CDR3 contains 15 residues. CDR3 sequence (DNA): TGTGCCAGCAGTTTTAGGTGGGACAGGGTTACTGAAGCTTTCTTT. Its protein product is CASSFRWDRVTEAFF.

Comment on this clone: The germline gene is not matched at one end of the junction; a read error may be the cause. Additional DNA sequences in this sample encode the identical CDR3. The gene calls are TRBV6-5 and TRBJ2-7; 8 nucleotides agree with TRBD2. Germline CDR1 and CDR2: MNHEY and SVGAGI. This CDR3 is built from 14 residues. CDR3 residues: CASSYTGGLYEQYF. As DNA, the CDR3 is TGTGCCAGCAGTTATACGGGAGGGCTTTACGAGCAATACTTC.

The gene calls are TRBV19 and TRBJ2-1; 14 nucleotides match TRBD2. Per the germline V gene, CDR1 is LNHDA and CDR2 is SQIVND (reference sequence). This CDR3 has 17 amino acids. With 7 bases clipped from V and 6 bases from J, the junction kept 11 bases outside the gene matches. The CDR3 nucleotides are TGTGCCAGTACCTGGACTAGCGGGGGGCGCCTCGCCAATGAGCAGTTCTTC. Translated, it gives CASTWTSGGRLANEQFF.

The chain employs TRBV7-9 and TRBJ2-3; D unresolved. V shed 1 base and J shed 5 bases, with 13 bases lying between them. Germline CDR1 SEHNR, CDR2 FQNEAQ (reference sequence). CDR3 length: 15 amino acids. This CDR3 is CASSLGGFPGDTQYF. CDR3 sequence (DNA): TGTGCCAGCAGCTTAGGTGGGTTTCCAGGAGATACGCAGTATTTT.

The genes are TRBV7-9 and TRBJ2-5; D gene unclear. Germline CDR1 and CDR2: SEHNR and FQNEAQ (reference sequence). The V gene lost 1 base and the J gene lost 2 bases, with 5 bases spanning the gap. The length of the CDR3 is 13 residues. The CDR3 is CASSLEIQETQYF. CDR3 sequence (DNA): TGTGCCAGCAGCTTAGAAATACAAGAGACCCAGTACTTC.

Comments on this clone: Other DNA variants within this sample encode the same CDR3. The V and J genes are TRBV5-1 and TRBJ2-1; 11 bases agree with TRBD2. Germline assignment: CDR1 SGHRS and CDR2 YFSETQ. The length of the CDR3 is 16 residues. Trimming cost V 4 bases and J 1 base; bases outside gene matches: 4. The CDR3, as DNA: TGCGCCAGCAGCGTAACTAGCGGGAGTTCCTACAATGAGCAGTTCTTC. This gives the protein CASSVTSGSSYNEQFF. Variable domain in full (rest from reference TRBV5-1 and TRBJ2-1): KAGVTQTPRYLIKTRGQQVTLSCSPISGHRSVSWYQQTPGQGLQFLFEYFSETQRNKGNFPGRFSGRQFSNSRSEMNVSTLELGDSALYLCASSVTSGSSYNEQFFGPGTRLTVL.

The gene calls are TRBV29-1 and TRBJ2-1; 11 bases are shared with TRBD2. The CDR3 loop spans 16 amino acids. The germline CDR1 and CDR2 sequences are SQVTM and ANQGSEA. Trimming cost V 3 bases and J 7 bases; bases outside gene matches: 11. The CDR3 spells CSVEGLAGGPRNEQFF. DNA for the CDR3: TGCAGCGTTGAGGGATTAGCGGGAGGGCCGAGGAATGAGCAGTTCTTC.

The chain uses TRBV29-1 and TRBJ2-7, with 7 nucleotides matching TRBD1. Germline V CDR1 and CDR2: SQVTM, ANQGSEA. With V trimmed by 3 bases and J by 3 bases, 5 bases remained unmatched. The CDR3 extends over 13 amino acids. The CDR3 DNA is TGCAGCGTTGAGGGGACAGATAACTACGAGCAGTACTTC. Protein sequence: CSVEGTDNYEQYF.

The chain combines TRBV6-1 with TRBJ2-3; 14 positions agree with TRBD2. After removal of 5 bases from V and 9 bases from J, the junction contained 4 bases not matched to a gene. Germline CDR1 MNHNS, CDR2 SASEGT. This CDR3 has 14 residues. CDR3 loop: CASSRTSGRSTQYF. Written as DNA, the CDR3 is TGTGCCAGCAGTAGGACTAGCGGGAGGAGCACGCAGTATTTT.

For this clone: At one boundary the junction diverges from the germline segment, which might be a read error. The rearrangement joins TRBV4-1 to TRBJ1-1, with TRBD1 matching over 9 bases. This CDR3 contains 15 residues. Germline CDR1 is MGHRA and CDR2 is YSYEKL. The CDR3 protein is CTSSQGTGSNTEAFF. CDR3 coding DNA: TGCACCAGCAGCCAAGGGACAGGGTCGAACACTGAAGCTTTCTTT.

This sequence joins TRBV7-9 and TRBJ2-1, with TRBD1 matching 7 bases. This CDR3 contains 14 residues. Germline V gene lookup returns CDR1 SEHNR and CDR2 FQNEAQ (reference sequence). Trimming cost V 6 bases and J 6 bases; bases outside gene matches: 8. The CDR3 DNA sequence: TGTGCCAGCAGAGCACCGGGACAGAGCAATGAGCAGTTCTTC. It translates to CASRAPGQSNEQFF.

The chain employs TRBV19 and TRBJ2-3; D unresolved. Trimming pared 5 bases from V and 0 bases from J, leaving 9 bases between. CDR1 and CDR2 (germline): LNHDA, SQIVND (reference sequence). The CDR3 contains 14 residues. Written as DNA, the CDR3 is TGTGCCAGTAGTCCCTTAAGTAGCACAGATACGCAGTATTTT. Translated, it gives CASSPLSSTDTQYF.

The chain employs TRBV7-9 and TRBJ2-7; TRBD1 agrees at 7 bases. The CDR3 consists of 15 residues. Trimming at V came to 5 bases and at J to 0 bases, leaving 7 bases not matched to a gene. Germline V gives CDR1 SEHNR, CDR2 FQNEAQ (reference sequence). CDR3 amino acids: CASSQGQRNSYEQYF. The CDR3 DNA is TGTGCCAGCAGCCAGGGACAGAGGAACTCCTACGAGCAGTACTTC.

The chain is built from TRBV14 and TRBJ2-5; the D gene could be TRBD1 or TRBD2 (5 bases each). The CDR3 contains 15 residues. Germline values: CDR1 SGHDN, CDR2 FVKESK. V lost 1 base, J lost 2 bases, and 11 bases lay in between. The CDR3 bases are TGTGCCAGCAGCCAAGGGCTGGGGGTTCAAGAGACCCAGTACTTC. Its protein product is CASSQGLGVQETQYF.

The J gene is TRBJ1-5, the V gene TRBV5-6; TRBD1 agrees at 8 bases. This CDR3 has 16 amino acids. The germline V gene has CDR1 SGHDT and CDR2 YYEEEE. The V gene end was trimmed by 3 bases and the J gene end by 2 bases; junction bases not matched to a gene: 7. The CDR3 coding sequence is TGTGCCAGCAGCTCAAACAGGGGGGCTCGCAATCAGCCCCAGCATTTT. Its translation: CASSSNRGARNQPQHF.

The CDR3 spells CASSRGEQETQYF. The CDR3 nucleotides are TGTGCCAGCAGCCGGGGGGAACAAGAGACCCAGTACTTC. The V call is TRBV11-3, the J call TRBJ2-5; 7 positions agree with TRBD2. J was trimmed by 2 bases and V by 5 bases; bases with no gene match: 2. There are 13 residues in the CDR3. From germline, CDR1 is SGHNT and CDR2 YENEEA.

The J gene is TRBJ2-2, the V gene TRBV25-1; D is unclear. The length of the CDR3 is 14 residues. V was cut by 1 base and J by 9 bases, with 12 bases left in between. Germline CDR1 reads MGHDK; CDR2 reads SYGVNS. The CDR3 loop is CASSEWWPFRELFF. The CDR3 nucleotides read TGTGCCAGCAGTGAATGGTGGCCTTTCAGGGAGCTGTTTTTT.

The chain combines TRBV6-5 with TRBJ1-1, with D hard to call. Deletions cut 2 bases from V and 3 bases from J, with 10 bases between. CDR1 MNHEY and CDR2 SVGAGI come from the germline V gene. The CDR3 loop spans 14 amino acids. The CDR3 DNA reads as TGTGCCAGCAGTTACGTCCGACATCACACTGAAGCTTTCTTT. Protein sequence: CASSYVRHHTEAFF.

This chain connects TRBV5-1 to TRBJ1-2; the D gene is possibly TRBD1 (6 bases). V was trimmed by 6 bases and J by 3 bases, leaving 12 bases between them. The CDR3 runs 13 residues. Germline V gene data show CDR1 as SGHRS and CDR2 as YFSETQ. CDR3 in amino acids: CASKVGGYYGYTF. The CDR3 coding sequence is TGCGCCAGCAAAGTAGGGGGATACTATGGCTACACCTTC. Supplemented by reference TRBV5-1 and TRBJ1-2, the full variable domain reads KAGVTQTPRYLIKTRGQQVTLSCSPISGHRSVSWYQQTPGQGLQFLFEYFSETQRNKGNFPGRFSGRQFSNSRSEMNVSTLELGDSALYLCASKVGGYYGYTFGSGTRLTVV.

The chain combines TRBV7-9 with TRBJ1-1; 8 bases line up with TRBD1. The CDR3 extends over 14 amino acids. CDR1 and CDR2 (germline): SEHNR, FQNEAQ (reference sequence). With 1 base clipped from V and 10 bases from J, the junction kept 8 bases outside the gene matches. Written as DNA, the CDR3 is TGTGCCAGCAGCTTAGACGCAGGGGGCGCGCGAGCTTTCTTT. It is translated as CASSLDAGGARAFF.

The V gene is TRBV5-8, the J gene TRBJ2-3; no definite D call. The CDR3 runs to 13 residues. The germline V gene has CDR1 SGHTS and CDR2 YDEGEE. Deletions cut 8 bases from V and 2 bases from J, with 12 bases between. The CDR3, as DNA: TGTGCCAGTCTACGGGCCTCCACAGATACGCAGTATTTT. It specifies CASLRASTDTQYF.

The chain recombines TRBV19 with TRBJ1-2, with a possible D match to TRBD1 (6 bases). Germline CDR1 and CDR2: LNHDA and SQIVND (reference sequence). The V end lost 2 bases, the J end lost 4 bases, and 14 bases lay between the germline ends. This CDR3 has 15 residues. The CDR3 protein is CASSIYPGHIYGYTF. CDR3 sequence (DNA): TGTGCCAGTAGTATATATCCGGGACATATCTATGGCTACACCTTC.

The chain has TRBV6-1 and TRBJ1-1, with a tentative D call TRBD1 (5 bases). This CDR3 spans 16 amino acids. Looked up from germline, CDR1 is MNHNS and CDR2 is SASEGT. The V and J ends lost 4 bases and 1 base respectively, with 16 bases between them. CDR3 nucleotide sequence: TGTGCCAGCAGTGGGACCTTGGGGACCGCGAACACTGAAGCTTTCTTT. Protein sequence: CASSGTLGTANTEAFF.

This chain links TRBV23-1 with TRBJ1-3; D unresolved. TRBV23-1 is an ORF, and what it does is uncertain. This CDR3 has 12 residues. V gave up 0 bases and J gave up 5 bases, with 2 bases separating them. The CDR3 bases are TGCGCCAGCAGTCAATCGAGAAACACCATATATTTT. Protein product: CASSQSRNTIYF.

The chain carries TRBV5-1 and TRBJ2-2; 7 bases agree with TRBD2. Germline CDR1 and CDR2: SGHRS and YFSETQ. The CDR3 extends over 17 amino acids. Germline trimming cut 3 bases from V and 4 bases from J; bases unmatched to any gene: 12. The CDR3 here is CASSYGGAGYGTGELFF. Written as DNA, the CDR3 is TGCGCCAGCAGCTATGGGGGAGCGGGGTACGGCACCGGGGAGCTGTTTTTT.

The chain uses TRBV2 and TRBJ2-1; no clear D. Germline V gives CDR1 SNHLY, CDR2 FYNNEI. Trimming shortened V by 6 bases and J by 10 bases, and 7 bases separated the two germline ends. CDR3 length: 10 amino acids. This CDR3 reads CASRVIEQFF. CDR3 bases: TGTGCCAGCAGGGTTATAGAGCAGTTCTTC. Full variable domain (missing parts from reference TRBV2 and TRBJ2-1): EPEVTQTPSHQVTQMGQEVILRCVPISNHLYFYWYRQILGQKVEFLVSFYNNEISEKSEIFDDQFSVERPDGSNFTLKIRSTKLEDSAMYFCASRVIEQFFGPGTRLTVL.